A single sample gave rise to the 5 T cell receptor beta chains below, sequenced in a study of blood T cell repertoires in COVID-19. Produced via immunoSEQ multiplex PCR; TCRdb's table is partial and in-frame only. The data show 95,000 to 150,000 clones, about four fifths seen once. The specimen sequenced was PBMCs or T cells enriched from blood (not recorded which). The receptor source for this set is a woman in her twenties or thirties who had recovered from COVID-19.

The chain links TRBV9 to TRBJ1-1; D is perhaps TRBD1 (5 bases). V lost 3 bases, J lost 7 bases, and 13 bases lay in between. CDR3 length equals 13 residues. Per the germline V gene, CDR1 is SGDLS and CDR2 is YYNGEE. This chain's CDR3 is CASSEGREDEAFF. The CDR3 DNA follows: TGTGCCAGCAGCGAGGGCAGGGAGGATGAAGCTTTCTTT.

The CDR3 is CASSLSRQVRSGNTIYF. Here the CDR3 DNA reads TGTGCCAGCAGTTTATCCCGCCAGGTCCGCTCTGGAAACACCATATATTTT. V is TRBV28 and J is TRBJ1-3; D uncertain. The CDR3 consists of 17 residues. The germline V gene encodes CDR1 MDHEN and CDR2 SYDVKM. Trimming removed 1 base at V and 0 bases at J, with 13 bases between.

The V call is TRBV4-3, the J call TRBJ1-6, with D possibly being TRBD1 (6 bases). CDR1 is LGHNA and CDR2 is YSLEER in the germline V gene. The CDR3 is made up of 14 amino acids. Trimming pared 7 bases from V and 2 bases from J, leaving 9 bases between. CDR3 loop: CASNNRAYNSPLHF. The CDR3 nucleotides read TGCGCCAGCAACAACAGGGCCTATAATTCACCCCTCCACTTT.

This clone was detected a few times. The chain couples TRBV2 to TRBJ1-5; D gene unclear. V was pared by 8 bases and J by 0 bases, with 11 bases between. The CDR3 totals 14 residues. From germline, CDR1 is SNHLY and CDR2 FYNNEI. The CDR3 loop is CASEEVYSNQPQHF. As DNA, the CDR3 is TGTGCCAGCGAAGAGGTTTATAGCAATCAGCCCCAGCATTTT.

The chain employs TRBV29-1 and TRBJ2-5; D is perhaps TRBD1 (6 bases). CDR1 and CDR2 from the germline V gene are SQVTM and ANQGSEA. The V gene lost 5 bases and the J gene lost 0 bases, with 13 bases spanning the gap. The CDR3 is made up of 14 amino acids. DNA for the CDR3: TGCAGCGTTAGAGGGACACCGTACCAAGAGACCCAGTACTTC. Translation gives CSVRGTPYQETQYF.